This T cell receptor beta chain is from a study of radiotherapy plus CTLA-4 blockade in lung cancer. Regarding the study as a whole: Among reported predictors of response, early blood T cell clone dynamics with interferon-beta performed best.

Only a few counts were recorded for this clone. Its antigen is not known. Germline assignment: CDR1 SGHDT and CDR2 YYEEEE. The CDR3 consists of 16 residues. The V and J ends lost 4 bases and 1 base, in that order; junction bases with no gene match: 8. Measured with immunoSEQ multiplex PCR; TCRdb has only the in-frame clones, and not every one. The sample comprises approximately 45,000 clones, over 55% of which are singletons, and less than 20% rests with the top ten. The TCR comes from a human donor with non-small cell lung cancer who had a partial response to radiotherapy plus ipilimumab. The input for sequencing was peripheral blood, taken from a patient treated with radiotherapy plus ipilimumab. The genes are TRBV5-6 and TRBJ2-7; 10 nucleotides match TRBD2. CDR3 coding DNA: TGTGCCAGCAGCACAATTATAGCGGGAGGTTCCTACGAGCAGTACTTC. This translates into CASSTIIAGGSYEQYF.